The 3 T cell receptor beta chains presented below share a single source sample, sequenced in a study of blood T cell repertoires in COVID-19 (dated by TCRdb to 2020 to 2021). Library construction relied on the immunoSEQ multiplex PCR assay. Held by TCRdb, this immuneACCESS table contains in-frame sequences only and omits some clones. Under half of the omission traces to an unresolved V gene where checked; the cause of the rest is unknown. Recorded for this sample are over 110,000 clones; around 79% of them occurred a single time. The top ten clonotypes cover around 3.3% of the sample. Material: peripheral blood. All receptors derive from a man aged 55 to 70 with acute or convalescent COVID-19.

The chain uses TRBV7-2 and TRBJ1-1; 7 nucleotides agree with TRBD1. CDR3 length: 14 residues. From germline, CDR1 is SGHTA and CDR2 FQGNSA. The ends lost 3 bases at V and 4 bases at J; junction bases unmatched: 5. CDR3 residues: CASSFRDRVTEAFF. The CDR3 DNA sequence: TGTGCCAGCAGCTTTAGGGACAGAGTCACTGAAGCTTTCTTT.

V usage is TRBV15 and J usage is TRBJ1-1; tentatively, D is TRBD1 (6 bases). The germline V and J ends were trimmed by 1 base and 2 bases, with 14 bases remaining between them. The CDR3 contains 16 residues. Germline CDR1 LNHNV, CDR2 YYDKDF (reference sequence). The CDR3: CATSRGGGQGNTEAFF. DNA of the CDR3: TGTGCCACCAGCAGAGGGGGGGGACAAGGAAACACTGAAGCTTTCTTT.

The CDR3 is CASSEGSFGGYTF. CDR3 in DNA: TGTGCCAGCAGTGAAGGGTCTTTCGGGGGCTACACCTTC. The rearrangement joins TRBV25-1 to TRBJ1-2, with D hard to call. The V and J ends lost 2 bases and 8 bases respectively, with 12 bases between them. Per germline, CDR1 MGHDK and CDR2 SYGVNS. The CDR3 sequence is 13 residues long.